This is a list of T cell receptor beta chains from one sample in a study of T cell responses to AZD1222 COVID-19 vaccine. Sequencing used immunoSEQ multiplex PCR; TCRdb keeps in-frame clones, though not all of them. The sample consists of fewer than 100,000 clones, around nine tenths of them appearing once. The sample in question was peripheral blood, obtained 28 days after the second AZD1222 dose. The receptors come from an adult who received the AZD1222 COVID-19 vaccine. Both conserved end residues are trimmed from each CDR3. The order of the fields is V gene, clone size, J gene, CDR3 protein. Size values are once, few and many counts, or a class for expanded clones, and some rows have none.

TRBV18	.	TRBJ2-7	ASSLRGGEQY
TRBV18	.	TRBJ2-7	ASSPGLQTYEQY
TRBV2	.	TRBJ1-1	ASMGNTEAF
TRBV7-2	.	TRBJ1-2	ASSLGWSPGDYGYT
TRBV6-2/TRBV6-3	few	TRBJ2-2	ASSYSGFRGNTGELF
TRBV12-5	.	TRBJ2-2	ASGLVRSGNTGELF
TRBV4-3	.	TRBJ1-2	ASSQGRARATDGYT
TRBV7-3	.	TRBJ2-7	ASSLSPGEQY
TRBV18	.	TRBJ1-3	ASSPTPGVTGNTIY
TRBV4-2	once	TRBJ1-6	ASSQEGGSTYNSPLH
TRBV29-1	few	TRBJ2-1	SVEVGPRNEQF
TRBV10-3	.	TRBJ2-6	AISWDRNSGANVLT
TRBV5-1	.	TRBJ2-2	ASRATSNTGELF
TRBV20-1	.	TRBJ1-1	SASNPVFSRNTEAF
TRBV7-2	.	TRBJ1-4	ASSSFGGGGEKLF
TRBV7-2	.	TRBJ2-5	ASSSPGQGGETQY
TRBV5-1	.	TRBJ1-4	ASSSMNEKLF
TRBV6-2/TRBV6-3	.	TRBJ2-3	ASSYFTDTQY
TRBV5-1	.	TRBJ1-1	ASSSGQGAGTEAF
TRBV7-3	.	TRBJ2-3	ASSPTLGDRGAGTQY
TRBV7-2	once	TRBJ1-2	ASSPLPGYYGYT
TRBV30	.	TRBJ1-5	AWAAGQNQPQH
TRBV19	.	TRBJ1-1	ASSIFRTGDAF
TRBV19	.	TRBJ1-3	ASSTSARGSGNTIY
TRBV7-8	.	TRBJ1-5	ASSLAGSRNQPQH
TRBV3-1/TRBV3-2	once	TRBJ1-1	ASSQDPGETEAF